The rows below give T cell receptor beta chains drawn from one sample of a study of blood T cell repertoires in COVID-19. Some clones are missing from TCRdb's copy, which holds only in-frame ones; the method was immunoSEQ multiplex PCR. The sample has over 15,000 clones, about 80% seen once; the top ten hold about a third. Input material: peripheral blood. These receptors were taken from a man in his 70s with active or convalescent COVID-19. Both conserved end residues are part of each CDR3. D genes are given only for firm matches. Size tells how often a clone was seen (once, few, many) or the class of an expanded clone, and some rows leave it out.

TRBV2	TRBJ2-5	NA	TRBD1	CASRAGGAGDQETQYF	TGTGCCAGCAGAGCAGGGGGCGCCGGTGACCAAGAGACCCAGTACTTC
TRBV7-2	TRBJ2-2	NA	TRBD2	CASSRNLGGRAGELFF	TGTGCCAGCAGCCGGAACCTTGGGGGGAGGGCCGGGGAGCTGTTTTTT
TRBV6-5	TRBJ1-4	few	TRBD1	CATDRGANEKLFF	TGTGCCACCGACAGGGGGGCAAATGAAAAACTGTTTTTT
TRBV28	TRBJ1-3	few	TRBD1	CASRPYRGQAGNTIYF	TGTGCCAGCAGACCCTACAGGGGGCAGGCTGGAAACACCATATATTTT
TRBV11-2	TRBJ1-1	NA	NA	CASSYGRENTEAFF	TGTGCCAGCAGCTACGGCAGGGAGAACACTGAAGCTTTCTTT
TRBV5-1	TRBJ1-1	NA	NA	CASSPQGKNTEAFF	TGCGCCAGCAGCCCGCAGGGGAAGAACACTGAAGCTTTCTTT
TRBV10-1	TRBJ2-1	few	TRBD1	CASRSGSGGNEQFF	TGCGCCAGCAGATCAGGGTCAGGGGGTAATGAGCAGTTCTTC
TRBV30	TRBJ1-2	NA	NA	CAWSRERRANYGYTF	TGTGCCTGGAGTCGCGAGCGGAGAGCTAACTATGGCTACACCTTC
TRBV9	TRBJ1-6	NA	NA	CASSPRDSPHSPLHF	TGTGCCAGCAGCCCGAGGGACTCCCCCCATTCACCCCTCCACTTT
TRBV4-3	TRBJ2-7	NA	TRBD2	CASSQRTSGYYEQYF	TGCGCCAGCAGCCAACGGACTAGCGGTTACTACGAGCAGTACTTC
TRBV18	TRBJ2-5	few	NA	CASSPSDRHQETQYF	TGTGCCAGCTCACCGTCAGACAGACATCAAGAGACCCAGTACTTC
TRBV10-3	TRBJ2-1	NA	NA	CAISVAGQGTSGRDNEQFF	TGTGCCATCAGTGTGGCGGGACAGGGTACTAGCGGACGAGACAATGAGCAGTTCTTC
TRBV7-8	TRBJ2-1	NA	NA	CASSLNGYNEQFF	TGTGCCAGCAGCTTAAACGGGTACAATGAGCAGTTCTTC
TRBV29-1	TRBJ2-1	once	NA	CSVEDDSYNEQFF	TGCAGCGTTGAAGATGACAGTTACAATGAGCAGTTCTTC
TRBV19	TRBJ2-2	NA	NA	CASSQGGNTGELFF	TGTGCCAGTAGTCAGGGAGGGAACACCGGGGAGCTGTTTTTT
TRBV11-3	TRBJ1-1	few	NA	CASSLGQNTEAFF	TGTGCCAGCAGCTTAGGACAGAACACTGAAGCTTTCTTT
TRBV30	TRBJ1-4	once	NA	CAWRHGGGPNEKLFF	TGTGCCTGGAGGCACGGGGGGGGGCCTAATGAAAAACTGTTTTTT
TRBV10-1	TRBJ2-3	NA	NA	CASSENRQLSGSTDTQYF	TGCGCCAGCAGTGAAAACCGACAGTTATCTGGTAGCACAGATACGCAGTATTTT
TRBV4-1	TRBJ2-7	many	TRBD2	CASSPSLAGSYEQYF	TGCGCCAGCAGCCCCTCTCTAGCGGGCTCCTACGAGCAGTACTTC
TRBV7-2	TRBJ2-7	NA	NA	CASSLDWSSYEQYF	TGTGCCAGCAGCTTGGACTGGAGCTCCTACGAGCAGTACTTC
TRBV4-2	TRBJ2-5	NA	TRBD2	CASSQGALAGGRQETQYF	TGTGCCAGCAGCCAAGGGGCGCTAGCGGGGGGGCGGCAAGAGACCCAGTACTTC
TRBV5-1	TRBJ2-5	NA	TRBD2	CASSPTFWAGGSDGKTQYF	TGCGCCAGCAGCCCAACCTTCTGGGCGGGGGGGAGTGATGGGAAGACCCAGTACTTC
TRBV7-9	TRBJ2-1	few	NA	CASSLDSFGEQFF	TGTGCCAGCAGCTTAGATAGTTTTGGTGAGCAGTTCTTC
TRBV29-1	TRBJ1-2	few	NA	CSVGGNNYGYTF	TGCAGCGTCGGGGGGAACAACTATGGCTACACCTTC
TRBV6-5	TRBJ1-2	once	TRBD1	CASTGQGSLGYTF	TGTGCCAGCACCGGACAGGGAAGCTTGGGCTACACCTTC